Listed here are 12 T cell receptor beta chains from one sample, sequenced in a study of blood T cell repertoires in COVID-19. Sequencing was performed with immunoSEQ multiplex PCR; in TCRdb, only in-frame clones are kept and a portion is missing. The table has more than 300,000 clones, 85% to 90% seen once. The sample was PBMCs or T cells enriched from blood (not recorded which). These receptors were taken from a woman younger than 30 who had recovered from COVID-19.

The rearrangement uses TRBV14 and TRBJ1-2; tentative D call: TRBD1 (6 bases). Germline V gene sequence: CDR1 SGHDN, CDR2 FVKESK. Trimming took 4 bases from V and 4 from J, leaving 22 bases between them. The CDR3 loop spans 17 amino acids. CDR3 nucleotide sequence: TGTGCCAGCAGCCCGATGCCGGGACAAATAGATTTCTATGGCTACACCTTC. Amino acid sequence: CASSPMPGQIDFYGYTF.

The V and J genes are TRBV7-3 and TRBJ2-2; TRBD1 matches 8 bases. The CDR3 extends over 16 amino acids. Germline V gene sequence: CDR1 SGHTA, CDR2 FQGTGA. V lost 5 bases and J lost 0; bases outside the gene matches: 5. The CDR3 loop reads CASSPGQGANTGELFF. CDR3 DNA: TGTGCCAGCAGCCCTGGACAGGGTGCGAACACCGGGGAGCTGTTTTTT.

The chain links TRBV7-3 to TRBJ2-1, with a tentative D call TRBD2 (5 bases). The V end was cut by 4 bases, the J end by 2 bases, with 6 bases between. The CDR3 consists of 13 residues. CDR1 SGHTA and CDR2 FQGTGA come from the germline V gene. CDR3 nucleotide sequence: TGTGCCAGCAGCTCCGGGGCCTACAATGAGCAGTTCTTC. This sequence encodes CASSSGAYNEQFF.

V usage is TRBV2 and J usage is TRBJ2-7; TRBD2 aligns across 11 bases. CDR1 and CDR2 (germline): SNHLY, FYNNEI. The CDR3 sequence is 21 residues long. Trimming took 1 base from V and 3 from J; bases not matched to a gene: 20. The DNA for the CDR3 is TGTGCCAGCAGTGAAGGGACAGCTAGATCGACTAGCGGGGTTTTCATCTACGAGCAGTACTTC. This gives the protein CASSEGTARSTSGVFIYEQYF.

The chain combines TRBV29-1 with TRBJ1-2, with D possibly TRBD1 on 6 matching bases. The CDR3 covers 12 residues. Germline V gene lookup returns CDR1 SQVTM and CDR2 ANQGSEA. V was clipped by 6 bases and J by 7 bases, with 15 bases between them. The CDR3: CSVVGGALGYTF. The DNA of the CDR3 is TGCAGCGTAGTGGGGGGGGCGCTTGGCTACACCTTC. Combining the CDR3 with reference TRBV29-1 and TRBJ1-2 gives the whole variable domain SAVISQKPSRDICQRGTSLTIQCQVDSQVTMMFWYRQQPGQSLTLIATANQGSEATYESGFVIDKFPISRPNLTFSTLTVSNMSPEDSSIYLCSVVGGALGYTFGSGTRLTVV.

The chain's CDR3 is CASSSVTVTYEQYF. The CDR3 DNA reads as TGTGCCAGCAGTTCCGTGACAGTTACCTACGAGCAGTACTTC. The gene calls are TRBV28 and TRBJ2-7, with D possibly matching TRBD1 (5 bases). The CDR3 totals 14 residues. The germline CDR1 and CDR2 sequences are MDHEN and SYDVKM. Trimming removed 4 bases from V and 2 bases from J, with 12 bases in between.

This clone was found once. CDR3 nucleotide sequence: TGCGCCAGCAGCCAAGAAACAGGAGCTTATCAGCCCCAGCATTTT. Its translation: CASSQETGAYQPQHF. V gene TRBV4-3 combines with J gene TRBJ1-5; tentative D call: TRBD1 (5 bases). The ends were cut back, 0 bases at V and 5 bases at J, with 11 bases in the middle. CDR3 size: 15 residues. The germline gives CDR1 LGHNA, CDR2 YSLEER.

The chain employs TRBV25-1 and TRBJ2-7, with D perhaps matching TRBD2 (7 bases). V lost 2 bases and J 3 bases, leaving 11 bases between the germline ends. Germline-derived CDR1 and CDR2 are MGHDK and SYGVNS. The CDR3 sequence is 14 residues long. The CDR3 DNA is TGTGCCAGCAGTGAAGGGGGGGCAGGCTACGAGCAGTACTTC. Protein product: CASSEGGAGYEQYF.

The CDR3 nucleotides read TGTGCCAGCAGGGGGCTGGGGTACAATCAGCCCCAGCATTTT. Translating it yields CASRGLGYNQPQHF. The chain couples TRBV6-5 to TRBJ1-5; D might be TRBD1 (5 bases). In germline, CDR1 is MNHEY, CDR2 SVGAGI. The CDR3 consists of 14 residues. V was shortened by 6 bases and J by 3 bases, with 12 bases between the two germline ends.

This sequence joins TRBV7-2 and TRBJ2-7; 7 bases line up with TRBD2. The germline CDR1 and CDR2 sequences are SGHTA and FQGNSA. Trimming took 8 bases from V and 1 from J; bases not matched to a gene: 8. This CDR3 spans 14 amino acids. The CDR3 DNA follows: TGTGCCAGCGGGAGGGCGGGGACGTCCTACGAGCAGTACTTC. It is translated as CASGRAGTSYEQYF.

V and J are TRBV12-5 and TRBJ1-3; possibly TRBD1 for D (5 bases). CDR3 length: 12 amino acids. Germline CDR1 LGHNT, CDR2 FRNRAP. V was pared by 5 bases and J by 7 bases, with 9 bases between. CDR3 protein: CASGTEGNTIYF. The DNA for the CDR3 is TGTGCTAGTGGTACGGAGGGGAACACCATATATTTT.

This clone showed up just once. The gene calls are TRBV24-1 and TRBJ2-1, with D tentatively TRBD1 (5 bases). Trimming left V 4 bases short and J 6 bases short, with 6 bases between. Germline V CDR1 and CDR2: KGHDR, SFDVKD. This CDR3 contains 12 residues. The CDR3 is CATSEGANEQFF. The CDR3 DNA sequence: TGTGCCACCAGTGAAGGGGCCAATGAGCAGTTCTTC.